Below are 27 T cell receptor beta chains sequenced from a single sample in a study of cytomegalovirus exposure and HLA in healthy donors (dated by TCRdb to 2017 to 2019). Receptors were amplified or captured by the immunoSEQ multiplex PCR assay. For the multiplex PCR, a mixture combining 60 forward primers for TCR Vbeta segments and 13 reverse primers for TCR Jbeta segments was used. The source is immuneACCESS, and TCRdb retained only in-frame sequences with V and J called. Part of the clones is not carried over; for the studies checked, unresolved V genes explain less than half of this, and the remainder is unexplained. Across this sample there are about 120,000 clones, with about 75% seen only once. Approximately 31% of the sample goes to the ten largest clones. Sequenced input: PBMCs. These receptors all stem from a man aged 55 to 70 in good health and CMV-seropositive.

V and J are TRBV7-8 and TRBJ2-1; TRBD1 aligns across 7 bases. The ends lost 5 bases at V and 10 bases at J; junction bases unmatched: 11. The CDR3 has 14 residues. Germline CDR1 is SGHVS and CDR2 is FQNEAQ. The CDR3 loop reads CASSPTQGGREQFF. DNA of the CDR3: TGTGCCAGCAGCCCAACCCAAGGGGGCAGGGAGCAGTTCTTC.

This sequence joins TRBV5-1 and TRBJ2-6; 8 bases align to TRBD1. The germline V gene has CDR1 SGHRS and CDR2 YFSETQ. The CDR3 spans 16 residues. V trimming: 4 bases; J trimming: 2 bases; junction bases outside the gene matches: 5. CDR3 loop: CASSPEDRAGANVLTF. The CDR3 nucleotides read TGCGCCAGCAGCCCGGAGGACAGGGCTGGGGCCAACGTCCTGACTTTC.

CDR3 nucleotides: TGCGCCAGCAGTCAGCGGGGCACAGATACGCAGTATTTT. This encodes CASSQRGTDTQYF. This chain connects TRBV10-1 to TRBJ2-3; maybe TRBD2 (6 bases). CDR3 length: 13 residues. Germline V gene lookup returns CDR1 WNHNN and CDR2 SYGVQD (reference sequence). The V gene lost 5 bases and the J gene lost 1 base, with 7 bases spanning the gap.

The V call is TRBV5-1, the J call TRBJ2-1; 8 bases are shared with TRBD2. CDR3 length: 18 residues. Germline V gene data show CDR1 as SGHRS and CDR2 as YFSETQ. Unmatched junction bases numbered 17, after V lost 0 bases and J lost 9 bases. DNA for the CDR3: TGCGCCAGCAGCTTGGTAGTATCCAGCGGGAGTGTTAAGGTTGAGCAGTTCTTC. It specifies CASSLVVSSGSVKVEQFF.

This clone was observed a handful of times. The CDR3, as DNA: TGTGCCAGCAGCTTCGGTCTTAATAAGGAGACACCCCTCCACTTT. It codes for CASSFGLNKETPLHF. This sequence joins TRBV7-9 and TRBJ1-6; D remains ambiguous. V lost 3 bases to trimming and J lost 11 bases, with 17 bases between them. This CDR3 is 15 amino acids long. Per the germline V gene, CDR1 is SEHNR and CDR2 is FQNEAQ (reference sequence). Combining the CDR3 with reference TRBV7-9 and TRBJ1-6 gives the whole variable domain DTGVSQNPRHKITKRGQNVTFRCDPISEHNRLYWYRQTLGQGPEFLTYFQNEAQLEKSRLLSDRFSAERPKGSFSTLEIQRTEQGDSAMYLCASSFGLNKETPLHFGNGTRLTVT.

The rearrangement joins TRBV7-6 to TRBJ2-1; 9 bases align to TRBD1. This CDR3 is 17 amino acids long. V lost 5 bases, J lost 7 bases, and 15 bases stayed unmatched. Germline values: CDR1 SGHVS, CDR2 FNYEAQ. The DNA for the CDR3 is TGTGCCAGCAGCACTTACCCGGGACAGGGATCCGAAAATGAGCAGTTCTTC. The encoded protein is CASSTYPGQGSENEQFF.

This rearrangement joins TRBV28 to TRBJ2-3; 10 bases match TRBD1. The CDR3 sequence is 13 residues long. Germline loops: CDR1 MDHEN, CDR2 SYDVKM. CDR3 protein: CAWRGQGLDTQYF. CDR3 DNA sequence: TGTGCTTGGAGGGGACAGGGGTTGGATACGCAGTATTTT.

J is TRBJ2-7 and V is TRBV6-1, with 8 bases lining up with TRBD1. The CDR3 extends over 14 amino acids. Unmatched junction bases numbered 7, after V lost 7 bases and J lost 2 bases. Germline CDR1 reads MNHNS; CDR2 reads SASEGT. The CDR3 protein is CASTRQGLAYEQYF. For the CDR3, the DNA is TGTGCCAGCACCCGACAGGGGCTCGCCTACGAGCAGTACTTC.

The chain recombines TRBV18 with TRBJ2-5, with D perhaps matching TRBD1 (6 bases). V lost 3 bases and J lost 4, with 9 bases in between. Germline V CDR1 and CDR2: KGHSH, LQKENI. The CDR3 has 13 residues. In DNA form, the CDR3 reads TGTGCCAGCTCACCGGACAGAGGAGAGACCCAGTACTTC. Translation: CASSPDRGETQYF. Full variable domain (remainder filled in from reference TRBV18 and TRBJ2-5): NAGVMQNPRHLVRRRGQEARLRCSPMKGHSHVYWYRQLPEEGLKFMVYLQKENIIDESGMPKERFSAEFPKEGPSILRIQQVVRGDSAAYFCASSPDRGETQYFGPGTRLLVL.

The V gene is TRBV11-2, the J gene TRBJ2-1; tentatively, D is TRBD2 (6 bases). The CDR3 runs 15 residues. Trimming removed 5 bases from V and 5 bases from J, with 16 bases in between. Germline V gives CDR1 SGHAT, CDR2 FQNNGV. The CDR3 loop is CASSQTGEFHNEQFF. The CDR3 nucleotides are TGTGCCAGCAGCCAGACGGGGGAGTTCCACAATGAGCAGTTCTTC.

CDR3 bases: TGTGCCAGCAGTGAAGAAGCGGGGGGGCAAGAGACCCAGTACTTC. It encodes CASSEEAGGQETQYF. The chain combines TRBV6-4 with TRBJ2-5, with 10 nucleotides matching TRBD2. Germline V gene lookup returns CDR1 MRHNA and CDR2 SNTAGT. The junction had 3 bases not matched to a gene; V was cut back by 3 bases and J by 2 bases. The CDR3 has 15 residues.

The gene calls are TRBV18 and TRBJ1-2, with 8 bases matching TRBD1. Germline V lookup: CDR1 KGHSH, CDR2 LQKENI. This CDR3 contains 13 residues. The ends lost 6 bases at V and 6 bases at J; junction bases unmatched: 6. The CDR3: CASSPGQGDGYTF. CDR3 nucleotides: TGTGCCAGCTCGCCTGGACAGGGAGATGGCTACACCTTC. The variable domain in full, with the rest retrieved from reference TRBV18 and TRBJ1-2, is NAGVMQNPRHLVRRRGQEARLRCSPMKGHSHVYWYRQLPEEGLKFMVYLQKENIIDESGMPKERFSAEFPKEGPSILRIQQVVRGDSAAYFCASSPGQGDGYTFGSGTRLTVV.

The chain recombines TRBV5-1 with TRBJ2-1, with 9 positions matching TRBD1. This CDR3 has 17 amino acids. The germline gives CDR1 SGHRS, CDR2 YFSETQ. The V gene end was trimmed by 0 bases and the J gene end by 2 bases; junction bases not matched to a gene: 6. The CDR3 DNA reads TGCGCCAGCAGCTTGGACGGGACAGGGATCGCCTACAATGAGCAGTTCTTC. Translation: CASSLDGTGIAYNEQFF.

The chain is built from TRBV27 and TRBJ2-1, with a weak D call TRBD1 (5 bases). The germline CDR1 and CDR2 sequences are MNHEY and SMNVEV (reference sequence). This CDR3 contains 17 residues. V was cut by 0 bases and J by 10 bases, with 22 bases left in between. DNA for the CDR3: TGTGCCAGCAGTTTATCCCCTCTCAACAGGCGCCCAAGAGAGCAGTTCTTC. Translated, it gives CASSLSPLNRRPREQFF.

The chain is built from TRBV30 and TRBJ1-1; no clear D. Germline CDR1 reads GTSNPN; CDR2 reads SVGIG (reference sequence). The V and J ends lost 0 bases and 0 bases respectively, with 17 bases between them. The CDR3 is made up of 17 amino acids. The CDR3 sequence is CAWSVRRFGYMNTEAFF. The CDR3 DNA reads TGTGCCTGGAGTGTACGGCGGTTCGGTTACATGAACACTGAAGCTTTCTTT.

The V and J genes are TRBV2 and TRBJ1-1, with unresolved D. The CDR3 runs to 14 residues. In germline, CDR1 is SNHLY, CDR2 FYNNEI. V was shortened by 3 bases and J by 5 bases, with 13 bases between the two germline ends. CDR3 residues: CASSDLGEGTEAFF. The CDR3 DNA follows: TGTGCCAGCAGTGACCTGGGAGAGGGTACTGAAGCTTTCTTT.

CDR3 in amino acids: CASSPGGGVFYGYTF. CDR3 nucleotide sequence: TGTGCCAGCAGCCCAGGCGGGGGGGTTTTCTATGGCTACACCTTC. V is TRBV5-6 and J is TRBJ1-2; possible D gene TRBD1, 5 bases. V lost 4 bases to trimming and J lost 4 bases, with 17 bases between them. The CDR3 covers 15 residues. Germline lookup yields CDR1 SGHDT and CDR2 YYEEEE.

The chain has TRBV19 and TRBJ1-2; 8 bases line up with TRBD1. The CDR3 runs to 13 residues. Germline CDR1 and CDR2: LNHDA and SQIVND (reference sequence). J lost 6 bases, V lost 8 bases, and 8 bases had no gene match. CDR3: CASQDREFDGYTF. The CDR3 DNA is TGTGCCAGTCAGGACAGGGAGTTCGATGGCTACACCTTC.

This clone appeared a few times. The J gene is TRBJ1-1, the V gene TRBV10-1; D remains unclear. V lost 3 bases and J lost 0, with 5 bases in between. There are 13 residues in the CDR3. Germline V gives CDR1 WNHNN, CDR2 SYGVQD (reference sequence). The CDR3 DNA reads as TGCGCCAGCAGTGACAACATGAACACTGAAGCTTTCTTT. Translating gives CASSDNMNTEAFF.

This rearrangement joins TRBV7-6 to TRBJ2-5; 12 bases are a match to TRBD1. The ends lost 1 base at V and 7 bases at J; junction bases unmatched: 16. Per the germline V gene, CDR1 is SGHVS and CDR2 is FNYEAQ. This CDR3 has 19 residues. CDR3 sequence: CASSLGPSPGQGAEGTQYF. For the CDR3, the DNA is TGTGCCAGCAGCTTAGGACCCAGCCCGGGACAGGGGGCCGAGGGGACCCAGTACTTC.

The chain links TRBV4-1 to TRBJ1-5, with D unclear. V was shortened by 5 bases and J by 3 bases, with 5 bases between the two germline ends. There are 12 residues in the CDR3. Germline CDR1 reads MGHRA; CDR2 reads YSYEKL. CDR3 DNA sequence: TGCGCCAGCAGCATAGACAATCAGCCCCAGCATTTT. Translating gives CASSIDNQPQHF.

This clone has only one observation. The chain couples TRBV5-1 to TRBJ1-1; 8 bases are shared with TRBD1. The length of the CDR3 is 15 residues. The J segment lost 3 bases and the V segment lost 4 bases, leaving 8 bases of the junction unmatched. Germline CDR1 and CDR2: SGHRS and YFSETQ. The CDR3 protein is CASSGRQGIDTEAFF. The DNA for the CDR3 is TGCGCCAGCAGCGGTCGACAGGGGATTGACACTGAAGCTTTCTTT.

V gene TRBV11-2 combines with J gene TRBJ1-2; D uncertain. CDR1 SGHAT and CDR2 FQNNGV come from the germline V gene. Trimming removed 0 bases from V and 8 bases from J, with 13 bases in between. The CDR3 is 14 residues long. The CDR3: CASSLDSATRGYTF. The CDR3 DNA reads TGTGCCAGCAGCTTAGACAGCGCGACTAGGGGCTACACCTTC.

V and J are TRBV2 and TRBJ2-7, with D tentatively TRBD1 (5 bases). V was cut by 6 bases and J by 1 base, with 13 bases left in between. From germline, CDR1 is SNHLY and CDR2 FYNNEI. This CDR3 comprises 14 residues. CDR3 nucleotides: TGTGCCAGCAGCCAGACAGCCGTGTCCTACGAGCAGTACTTC. Its translation is CASSQTAVSYEQYF.

This clone came up once. The chain combines TRBV6-1 with TRBJ2-3; D is perhaps TRBD2 (6 bases). Germline V CDR1 and CDR2: MNHNS, SASEGT. The CDR3 is 13 amino acids. V was clipped by 1 base and J by 8 bases, with 10 bases between them. The CDR3 nucleotides read TGTGCCAGCAGTGAAGATAAGGGACTTACGCAGTATTTT. As protein: CASSEDKGLTQYF.

This clone has only one observation. This chain connects TRBV28 to TRBJ1-5; unclear D gene. This CDR3 region has 11 residues. Per germline, CDR1 MDHEN and CDR2 SYDVKM. The V end lost 8 bases, the J end lost 6 bases, and 8 bases lay between the germline ends. CDR3 sequence (DNA): TGTGCCAGCGCCGACATTCAGCCCCAGCATTTT. Its translation is CASADIQPQHF. The whole variable domain, filled in from reference TRBV28 and TRBJ1-5, reads DVKVTQSSRYLVKRTGEKVFLECVQDMDHENMFWYRQDPGLGLRLIYFSYDVKMKEKGDIPEGYSVSREKKERFSLILESASTNQTSMYLCASADIQPQHFGDGTRLSIL.

The count of this clone is one. The V gene is TRBV9, the J gene TRBJ2-2; 7 nucleotides match TRBD2. The J segment lost 5 bases and the V segment lost 3 bases, leaving 4 bases of the junction unmatched. CDR1 and CDR2 from the germline V gene are SGDLS and YYNGEE. The CDR3 totals 14 residues. The CDR3 DNA reads as TGTGCCAGCAGCGACAGGCGGGAGACCGGGGAGCTGTTTTTT. This sequence encodes CASSDRRETGELFF. The full variable domain, its missing parts supplied by reference TRBV9 and TRBJ2-2, is DSGVTQTPKHLITATGQRVTLRCSPRSGDLSVYWYQQSLDQGLQFLIQYYNGEERAKGNILERFSAQQFPDLHSELNLSSLELGDSALYFCASSDRRETGELFFGEGSRLTVL.